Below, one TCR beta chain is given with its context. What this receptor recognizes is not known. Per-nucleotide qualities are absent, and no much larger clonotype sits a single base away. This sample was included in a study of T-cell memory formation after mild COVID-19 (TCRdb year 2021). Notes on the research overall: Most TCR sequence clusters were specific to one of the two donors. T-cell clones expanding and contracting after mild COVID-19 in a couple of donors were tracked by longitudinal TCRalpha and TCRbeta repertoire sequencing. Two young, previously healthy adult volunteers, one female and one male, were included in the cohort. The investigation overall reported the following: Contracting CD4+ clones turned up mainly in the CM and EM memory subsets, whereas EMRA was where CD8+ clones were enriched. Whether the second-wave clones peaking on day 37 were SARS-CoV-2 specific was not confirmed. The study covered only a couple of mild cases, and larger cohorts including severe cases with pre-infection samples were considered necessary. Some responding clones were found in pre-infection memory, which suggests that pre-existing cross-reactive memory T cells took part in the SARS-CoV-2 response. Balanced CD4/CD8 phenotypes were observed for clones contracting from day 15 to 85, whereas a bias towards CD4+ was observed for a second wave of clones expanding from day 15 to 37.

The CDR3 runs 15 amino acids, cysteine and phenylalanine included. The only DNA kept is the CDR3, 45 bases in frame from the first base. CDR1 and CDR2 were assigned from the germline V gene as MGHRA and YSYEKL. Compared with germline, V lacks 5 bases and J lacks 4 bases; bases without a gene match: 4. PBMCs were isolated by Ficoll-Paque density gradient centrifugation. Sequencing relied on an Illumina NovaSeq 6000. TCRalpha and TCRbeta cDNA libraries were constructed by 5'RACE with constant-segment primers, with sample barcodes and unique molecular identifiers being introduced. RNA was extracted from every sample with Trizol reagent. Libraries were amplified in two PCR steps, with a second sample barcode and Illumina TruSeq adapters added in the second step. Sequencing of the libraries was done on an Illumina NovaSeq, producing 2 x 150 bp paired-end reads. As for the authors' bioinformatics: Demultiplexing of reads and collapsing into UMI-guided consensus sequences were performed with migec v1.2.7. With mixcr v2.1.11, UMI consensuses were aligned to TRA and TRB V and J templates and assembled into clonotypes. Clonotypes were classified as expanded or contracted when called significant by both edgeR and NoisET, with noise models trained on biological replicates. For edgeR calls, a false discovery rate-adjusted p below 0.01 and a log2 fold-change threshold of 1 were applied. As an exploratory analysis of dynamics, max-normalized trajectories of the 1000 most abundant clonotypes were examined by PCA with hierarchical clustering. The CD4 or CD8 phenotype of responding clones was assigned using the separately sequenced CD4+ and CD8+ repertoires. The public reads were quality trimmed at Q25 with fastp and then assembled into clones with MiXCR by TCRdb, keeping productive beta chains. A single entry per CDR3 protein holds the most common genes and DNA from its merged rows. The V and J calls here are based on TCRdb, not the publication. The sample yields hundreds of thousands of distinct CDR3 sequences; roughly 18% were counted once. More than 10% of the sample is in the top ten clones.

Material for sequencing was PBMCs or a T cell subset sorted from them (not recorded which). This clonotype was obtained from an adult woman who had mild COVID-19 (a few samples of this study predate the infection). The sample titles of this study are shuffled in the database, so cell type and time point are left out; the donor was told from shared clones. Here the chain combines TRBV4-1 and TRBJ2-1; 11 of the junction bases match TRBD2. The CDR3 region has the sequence CASSITSGGYNEQFF. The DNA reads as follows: TGCGCCAGCAGCATAACTAGCGGGGGATACAATGAGCAGTTCTTC.